A single sample gave rise to the 30 T cell receptor beta chains below, sequenced in a study of OX40 agonist ivuxolimab in advanced cancers. The library was produced with the immunoSEQ multiplex PCR assay. Entries here come from immuneACCESS through TCRdb and include only in-frame sequences with V and J called. Some clones fail to appear in such tables; in the studies checked, an unresolved V gene covers under half of the shortfall, and the cause of the remainder is unknown. This sample comprises some 76,000 clones, roughly 93% of them detected only once. Less than 8% of the sample belongs to the ten largest clones. The sequenced sample was CD4+ or CD8+ T cells sorted from blood, obtained in a trial of the OX40 agonist ivuxolimab. These receptors were taken from an adult with an advanced solid tumor such as melanoma, head and neck, liver or kidney cancer.

This CDR3 reads CASSYPGGYEQFF. The DNA for the CDR3 is TGTGCCAGCAGTTACCCCGGGGGCTATGAGCAGTTCTTC. The V and J genes are TRBV6-5 and TRBJ2-1; D tentatively reads TRBD1 or TRBD2 (6 bases each). CDR3 length equals 13 residues. Per the germline V gene, CDR1 is MNHEY and CDR2 is SVGAGI. Trimming stripped 2 bases from V and 8 bases from J, with 10 bases between.

The rearrangement uses TRBV2 and TRBJ2-5; D remains ambiguous. The V end was cut by 6 bases, the J end by 3 bases, with 14 bases between. CDR3 length: 14 residues. The V gene's germline CDR1 is SNHLY and CDR2 FYNNEI. The CDR3 loop reads CASSSSGSKETQYF. For the CDR3, the DNA is TGTGCCAGCAGCTCCTCGGGTAGTAAAGAGACCCAGTACTTC.

The V gene is TRBV27, the J gene TRBJ1-2; TRBD1 matches 8 bases. The CDR3 has 13 residues. CDR1 and CDR2 (germline): MNHEY, SMNVEV (reference sequence). Trimming took 8 bases from V and 4 from J; bases not matched to a gene: 6. In DNA, the CDR3 is TGTGCCAGCGGACACAGGGGGACCTATGGCTACACCTTC. Protein: CASGHRGTYGYTF.

The chain has TRBV21-1 and TRBJ1-5. TRBV21-1 is a recognized pseudogene. The CDR3 contains 13 residues. CDR3 nucleotide sequence: TGTGCCAGCAGCATAGAGAGCAATCAGCCCCAGCATTTT. Protein product: CASSIESNQPQHF.

In DNA form, the CDR3 reads TGTGCCAGCAGTTATAAGAACACCGGGGAGCTGTTTTTT. It yields the protein CASSYKNTGELFF. The chain carries TRBV6-5 and TRBJ2-2; no definite D call. From germline, CDR1 is MNHEY and CDR2 SVGAGI. The length of the CDR3 is 13 residues. V gave up 3 bases and J gave up 1 base, with 3 bases separating them.

This clone was detected once. The V and J genes are TRBV7-6 and TRBJ2-2, with TRBD1 identical over 7 bases. The CDR3 consists of 15 residues. The trim removed 1 base at V and 1 base at J, leaving 0 bases unmatched. CDR1 is SGHVS, CDR2 FNYEAQ, per germline. The CDR3 here is CASSLGQGNTGELFF. The CDR3 DNA is TGTGCCAGCAGCTTAGGACAGGGGAACACCGGGGAGCTGTTTTTT.

A single count supports this clone. This sequence joins TRBV5-8 and TRBJ1-1, with D unresolved. V lost 2 bases to trimming and J lost 1 base, with 9 bases between them. The germline V gene encodes CDR1 SGHTS and CDR2 YDEGEE. There are 14 residues in the CDR3. CDR3 protein: CASSLAAGNTEAFF. CDR3 nucleotide sequence: TGTGCCAGCAGCTTAGCGGCGGGGAACACTGAAGCTTTCTTT.

This chain connects TRBV27 to TRBJ2-5; 11 bases line up with TRBD2. Unmatched junction bases numbered 8, after V lost 4 bases and J lost 4 bases. Germline lookup yields CDR1 MNHEY and CDR2 SMNVEV (reference sequence). There are 16 residues in the CDR3. DNA for the CDR3: TGTGCCAGCAGTTCCCTAGCGGGAGGTCTTGCAGAGACCCAGTACTTC. Its protein is CASSSLAGGLAETQYF.

This clone was observed a few times. The chain uses TRBV6-6 and TRBJ2-7; D gene unclear. Germline V gives CDR1 MNHNY, CDR2 SVGAGI (reference sequence). CDR3 length equals 14 residues. The ends were cut back, 0 bases at V and 5 bases at J, with 11 bases in the middle. CDR3 residues: CASSYSKGFHEQYF. CDR3 bases: TGTGCCAGCAGTTACTCGAAGGGATTCCACGAGCAGTACTTC.

This rearrangement joins TRBV27 to TRBJ2-1; D may be TRBD2 (6 bases). The CDR3 contains 15 residues. Germline assignment: CDR1 MNHEY and CDR2 SMNVEV (reference sequence). Trimming stripped 3 bases from V and 6 bases from J, with 15 bases between. CDR3 protein: CASSFPPGLTNEQFF. CDR3 coding DNA: TGTGCCAGCAGTTTCCCACCTGGACTAACCAATGAGCAGTTCTTC.

This clone was observed a handful of times. The chain couples TRBV2 to TRBJ1-1; unclear D gene. Trimming took 10 bases from V and 8 from J, leaving 11 bases between them. CDR1 SNHLY and CDR2 FYNNEI come from the germline V gene. The CDR3 runs 10 residues. The DNA for the CDR3 is TGTGCCACCTATGTAAGGGAAGCTTTCTTT. Its translation: CATYVREAFF. Full variable domain (missing parts from reference TRBV2 and TRBJ1-1): EPEVTQTPSHQVTQMGQEVILRCVPISNHLYFYWYRQILGQKVEFLVSFYNNEISEKSEIFDDQFSVERPDGSNFTLKIRSTKLEDSAMYFCATYVREAFFGQGTRLTVV.

This chain uses TRBV9 with TRBJ1-1, with D uncertain. V was trimmed by 4 bases and J by 0 bases, leaving 13 bases between them. The CDR3 consists of 15 residues. The germline gives CDR1 SGDLS, CDR2 YYNGEE. This CDR3 is CASSREGQMNTEAFF. CDR3 bases: TGTGCCAGCAGCCGCGAAGGGCAGATGAACACTGAAGCTTTCTTT.

This chain joins TRBV29-1 and TRBJ1-2, with 7 positions matching TRBD1. Trimming took 0 bases from V and 2 from J; bases not matched to a gene: 6. Per the germline V gene, CDR1 is SQVTM and CDR2 is ANQGSEA. The CDR3 is 15 amino acids. The CDR3, as DNA: TGCAGCGTTGAAGATTTGAGGGGGCTGAACTATGGCTACACCTTC. This gives the protein CSVEDLRGLNYGYTF.

J is TRBJ1-2 and V is TRBV5-4, with D perhaps matching TRBD1 (5 bases). Trimming left V 0 bases short and J 7 bases short, with 19 bases between. Germline V lookup: CDR1 SGHNT, CDR2 YYREEE (reference sequence). The CDR3 extends over 16 amino acids. The CDR3 here is CASSLDAGPIGGGYTF. In DNA form, the CDR3 reads TGTGCCAGCAGCTTGGATGCGGGCCCGATCGGGGGTGGCTACACCTTC.

The chain's CDR3 is CASSVGQGVYEQYF. The CDR3 DNA reads TGTGCCAGCAGCGTGGGGCAGGGAGTCTACGAGCAGTACTTC. The chain carries TRBV9 and TRBJ2-7, with D perhaps assigned TRBD1 or TRBD2 (5 bases each). Trimming shortened V by 2 bases and J by 3 bases, and 12 bases separated the two germline ends. In germline, CDR1 is SGDLS, CDR2 YYNGEE. CDR3 length: 14 amino acids.

The chain is built from TRBV4-3 and TRBJ2-7; the D is unclear. CDR1 LGHNA and CDR2 YSLEER come from the germline V gene. The V gene lost 0 bases and the J gene lost 3 bases, with 12 bases spanning the gap. The CDR3 length is 15 residues. The CDR3 is CASSQDIGSDYEQYF. For the CDR3, the DNA is TGCGCCAGCAGCCAAGATATTGGTAGTGACTACGAGCAGTACTTC.

The rearrangement joins TRBV2 to TRBJ2-5; D is uncertain. V was clipped by 6 bases and J by 4 bases, with 6 bases between them. Germline lookup yields CDR1 SNHLY and CDR2 FYNNEI. The CDR3 totals 11 residues. For the CDR3, the DNA is TGTGCCAGCAGGGAACTAGAGACCCAGTACTTC. Its translation: CASRELETQYF.

The chain employs TRBV7-9 and TRBJ1-5; 7 bases line up with TRBD1. This CDR3 contains 16 residues. The germline CDR1 and CDR2 sequences are SEHNR and FQNEAQ (reference sequence). V shed 5 bases, J shed 6 bases, and the junction held 13 bases outside the gene matches. The CDR3 nucleotides are TGTGCCAGCAGCCCGGGGGGCAGGGGGTGGATTCAGCCCCAGCATTTT. Its translation is CASSPGGRGWIQPQHF.

The rearrangement joins TRBV19 to TRBJ2-3; unclear D gene. Trimming shortened V by 4 bases and J by 0 bases, and 8 bases separated the two germline ends. Germline assignment: CDR1 LNHDA and CDR2 SQIVND (reference sequence). There are 14 residues in the CDR3. The CDR3 DNA follows: TGTGCCAGTAGTACCCTAGAGAGCACAGATACGCAGTATTTT. Its translation: CASSTLESTDTQYF.

The chain combines TRBV10-1 with TRBJ2-3; weak D call: TRBD1 (6 bases). Germline assignment: CDR1 WNHNN and CDR2 SYGVQD (reference sequence). Trimming removed 2 bases at V and 0 bases at J, with 12 bases between. The CDR3 has 16 amino acids. The CDR3 coding sequence is TGCGCCAGCAGTGAGGTTCCAGGGGACAGCACAGATACGCAGTATTTT. It codes for CASSEVPGDSTDTQYF.

This clone is a singleton in its sample. This rearrangement joins TRBV5-4 to TRBJ1-2, with 7 nucleotides matching TRBD1. CDR3 size: 16 residues. Germline V CDR1 and CDR2: SGHNT, YYREEE (reference sequence). V lost 0 bases, J lost 1 base, and 6 bases stayed unmatched. Here the CDR3 DNA reads TGTGCCAGCAGCTTGGACGGACAGGCCCTTAACTATGGCTACACCTTC. Residues: CASSLDGQALNYGYTF.

The CDR3 DNA sequence: TGTGCCAGCAGTCCGCCCTCTCCCAGCGTACTCTACGAGCAGTACTTC. It is translated as CASSPPSPSVLYEQYF. This chain connects TRBV6-6 to TRBJ2-7; D gene uncertain. The V gene lost 5 bases and the J gene lost 3 bases, with 20 bases spanning the gap. This CDR3 comprises 16 residues. Germline CDR1 and CDR2: MNHNY and SVGAGI (reference sequence).

The chain recombines TRBV6-5 with TRBJ1-5; 8 bases agree with TRBD1. Germline V gives CDR1 MNHEY, CDR2 SVGAGI. The CDR3 loop spans 14 amino acids. V lost 6 bases, J lost 1 base, and 2 bases stayed unmatched. The CDR3 DNA sequence: TGTGCCAGCAGGCGGACAGGGAGCAATCAGCCCCAGCATTTT. Translating it yields CASRRTGSNQPQHF.

The V gene is TRBV11-2, the J gene TRBJ2-1, with D possibly TRBD2 on 7 matching bases. Germline lookup yields CDR1 SGHAT and CDR2 FQNNGV. The CDR3 extends over 16 amino acids. Trimming took 3 bases from V and 4 from J, leaving 16 bases between them. Here the CDR3 DNA reads TGTGCCAGCAGCTTGGACAGCGCGGGAGCGTACAATGAGCAGTTCTTC. Translation: CASSLDSAGAYNEQFF.

The rearrangement joins TRBV5-4 to TRBJ2-1; TRBD1 agrees at 8 bases. CDR3 length: 12 residues. Germline trimming cut 4 bases from V and 12 bases from J; bases unmatched to any gene: 6. Germline CDR1 SGHNT, CDR2 YYREEE (reference sequence). This CDR3 reads CASSATDRGQFF. DNA of the CDR3: TGTGCCAGCAGCGCGACTGACAGGGGGCAGTTCTTC.

The V call is TRBV7-2, the J call TRBJ2-6; D unresolved. The V end was cut by 1 base, the J end by 1 base, with 5 bases between. CDR3 size: 15 residues. Germline-derived CDR1 and CDR2 are SGHTA and FQGNSA. CDR3 coding DNA: TGTGCCAGCAGCTTAGACCTTTCTGGGGCCAACGTCCTGACTTTC. Amino acid sequence: CASSLDLSGANVLTF. The full variable domain, its missing parts supplied by reference TRBV7-2 and TRBJ2-6, is GAGVSQSPSNKVTEKGKDVELRCDPISGHTALYWYRQSLGQGLEFLIYFQGNSAPDKSGLPSDRFSAERTGGSVSTLTIQRTQQEDSAVYLCASSLDLSGANVLTFGAGSRLTVL.

The chain recombines TRBV6-5 with TRBJ1-6; D gene ambiguous. The V and J ends lost 2 bases and 14 bases respectively, with 13 bases between them. There are 13 residues in the CDR3. From germline, CDR1 is MNHEY and CDR2 SVGAGI. The chain's CDR3 is CASSYRAPGSLHF. As DNA, the CDR3 is TGTGCCAGCAGTTACAGGGCACCAGGTTCCCTCCACTTT.

This CDR3 reads CASSELGAGPEETQYF. CDR3 nucleotide sequence: TGTGCCAGCAGTGAACTGGGGGCTGGACCCGAAGAGACCCAGTACTTC. The V and J genes are TRBV2 and TRBJ2-5, with a possible D match to TRBD1 (6 bases). This CDR3 has 16 amino acids. CDR1 is SNHLY and CDR2 is FYNNEI in the germline V gene. Trimming cost V 2 bases and J 3 bases, with 16 bases left between them.

This rearrangement joins TRBV9 to TRBJ1-4; D unresolved. In germline, CDR1 is SGDLS, CDR2 YYNGEE. Trimming removed 0 bases from V and 7 bases from J, with 10 bases in between. The CDR3 extends over 14 amino acids. In DNA, the CDR3 is TGTGCCAGCAGCGTAGAGGACCTTACTGAAAAACTGTTTTTT. Translating it yields CASSVEDLTEKLFF.

The J gene is TRBJ2-1, the V gene TRBV11-2; TRBD2 aligns across 9 bases. Germline trimming cut 2 bases from V and 1 base from J; bases unmatched to any gene: 3. CDR1 is SGHAT and CDR2 is FQNNGV in the germline V gene. CDR3 length: 16 residues. The CDR3 loop is CASSLRAGGSYNEQFF. CDR3 in DNA: TGTGCCAGCAGCTTACGGGCGGGAGGGTCCTACAATGAGCAGTTCTTC.